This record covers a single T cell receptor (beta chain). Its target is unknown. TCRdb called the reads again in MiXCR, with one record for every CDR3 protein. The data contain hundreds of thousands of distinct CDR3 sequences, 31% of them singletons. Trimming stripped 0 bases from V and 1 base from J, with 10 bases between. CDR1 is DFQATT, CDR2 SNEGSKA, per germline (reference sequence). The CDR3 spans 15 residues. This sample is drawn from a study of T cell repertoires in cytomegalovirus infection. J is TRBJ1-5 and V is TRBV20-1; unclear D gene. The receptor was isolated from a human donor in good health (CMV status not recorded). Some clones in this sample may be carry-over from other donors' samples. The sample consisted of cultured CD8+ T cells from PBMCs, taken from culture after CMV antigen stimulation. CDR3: CSARDRDSSNQPQHF. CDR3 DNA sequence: TGCAGTGCTAGAGATAGAGACTCGAGCAATCAGCCCCAGCATTTT.